These 20 T cell receptor beta chains came from one sample sequenced in a study of shared clonotypes between healthy human individuals. TCRdb's copy holds only in-frame clones and misses some; the assay was immunoSEQ multiplex PCR. Of some 2.4 million clones listed, 80% to 95% are singletons. Sample: naive CD4+ T cells from PBMCs. Subset: CD45RA+ positively selected. Every receptor here comes from a young man in good health. Some clones in this sample may be carry-over from other donors' samples.

The J gene is TRBJ1-3, the V gene TRBV11-2; no definite D call. Germline CDR1 SGHAT, CDR2 FQNNGV. The CDR3 contains 16 residues. Trimming stripped 1 base from V and 0 bases from J, with 10 bases between. CDR3 amino acids: CASSLGAASSGNTIYF. CDR3 nucleotide sequence: TGTGCCAGCAGCTTAGGGGCGGCGAGCTCTGGAAACACCATATATTTT.

V gene TRBV27 combines with J gene TRBJ2-7; D may match TRBD1 or TRBD2 (5 bases each). The length of the CDR3 is 16 residues. Between the trimmed V and J ends, which lost 3 bases and 3 bases, there was a span of 18 bases. The V gene's germline CDR1 is MNHEY and CDR2 SMNVEV (reference sequence). CDR3 region: CASSLGREFNRYEQYF. Here the CDR3 DNA reads TGTGCCAGCAGTTTGGGCAGGGAGTTCAATCGCTACGAGCAGTACTTC.

CDR3 residues: CASSQPGQGASYEQYF. DNA of the CDR3: TGCGCCAGCAGCCAACCGGGACAGGGGGCTTCCTACGAGCAGTACTTC. The chain has TRBV4-3 and TRBJ2-7; TRBD1 matches 12 bases. The CDR3 is made up of 16 amino acids. Germline values: CDR1 LGHNA, CDR2 YSLEER. With 2 bases clipped from V and 1 base from J, the junction kept 3 bases outside the gene matches.

The chain joins TRBV7-6 to TRBJ2-1; 9 bases fit TRBD2. Germline V gene data show CDR1 as SGHVS and CDR2 as FNYEAQ. V gave up 4 bases and J gave up 8 bases; unmatched junction bases: 9. This CDR3 is built from 15 residues. The CDR3 DNA follows: TGTGCCAGCAGCTCCCCAAGGGGACTAGCCTATGAGCAGTTCTTC. It yields the protein CASSSPRGLAYEQFF.

The gene calls are TRBV11-3 and TRBJ2-7, with 9 bases that match TRBD2. Germline CDR1 is SGHNT and CDR2 is YENEEA. The CDR3 length is 16 residues. V shed 1 base, J shed 5 bases, and the junction held 9 bases outside the gene matches. CDR3 in DNA: TGTGCCAGCAGCTTAGGAAATAGCGGGAGTGCAGACGAGCAGTACTTC. It is translated as CASSLGNSGSADEQYF.

The genes are TRBV6-6 and TRBJ1-3; the D is unclear. The V gene lost 0 bases and the J gene lost 0 bases, with 6 bases spanning the gap. CDR1 and CDR2 from the germline V gene are MNHNY and SVGAGI (reference sequence). The CDR3 extends over 15 amino acids. The CDR3 region is CASSYSALSGNTIYF. The CDR3 DNA reads as TGTGCCAGCAGTTACTCGGCACTCTCTGGAAACACCATATATTTT.

This clone was observed a single time. This chain connects TRBV28 to TRBJ2-3; tentative D call: TRBD2 (5 bases). The CDR3 is 12 amino acids. The germline V gene encodes CDR1 MDHEN and CDR2 SYDVKM. The V gene lost 5 bases and the J gene lost 6 bases, with 9 bases spanning the gap. The CDR3 spells CASSGPGDTQYF. Written as DNA, the CDR3 is TGTGCCAGCAGTGGACCGGGGGATACGCAGTATTTT.

This chain links TRBV14 with TRBJ1-3; possibly TRBD1 for D (5 bases). The length of the CDR3 is 16 residues. Germline V gene data show CDR1 as SGHDN and CDR2 as FVKESK. Trimming stripped 0 bases from V and 4 bases from J, with 13 bases between. The CDR3 here is CASSQDIWGSGNTIYF. The CDR3, as DNA: TGTGCCAGCAGCCAAGACATTTGGGGGTCCGGAAACACCATATATTTT. Drawing the rest from reference TRBV14 and TRBJ1-3, the complete variable domain is EAGVTQFPSHSVIEKGQTVTLRCDPISGHDNLYWYRRVMGKEIKFLLHFVKESKQDESGMPNNRFLAERTGGTYSTLKVQPAELEDSGVYFCASSQDIWGSGNTIYFGEGSWLTVV.

Notes on this clone: The sample carries other DNA sequences with the same CDR3. This chain uses TRBV20-1 with TRBJ2-7; possibly TRBD2 for D (5 bases). This CDR3 is built from 10 residues. Germline V gene sequence: CDR1 DFQATT, CDR2 SNEGSKA (reference sequence). Trimming left V 6 bases short and J 6 bases short, with 9 bases between. CDR3 in DNA: TGCAGTGCCGGCGGGCTCGAGCAGTACTTC. Translation gives CSAGGLEQYF.

The chain has TRBV29-1 and TRBJ1-1; no firm D call. Trimming stripped 6 bases from V and 4 bases from J, with 9 bases between. Germline CDR1 is SQVTM and CDR2 is ANQGSEA. The CDR3 loop spans 11 amino acids. DNA of the CDR3: TGCAGCGTAGGCCTGAGCACTGAAGCTTTCTTT. Residues: CSVGLSTEAFF.

The rearrangement links TRBV30 to TRBJ1-2; D is perhaps TRBD1 (5 bases). V lost 0 bases and J 7 bases, leaving 12 bases between the germline ends. This CDR3 is built from 13 residues. The germline CDR1 and CDR2 sequences are GTSNPN and SVGIG (reference sequence). CDR3: CAWSVDPGTGYTF. CDR3 DNA sequence: TGTGCCTGGAGTGTAGACCCAGGGACTGGCTACACCTTC. Together with reference TRBV30 and TRBJ1-2, the CDR3 gives the full variable domain: SQTIHQWPATLVQPVGSPLSLECTVEGTSNPNLYWYRQAAGRGLQLLFYSVGIGQISSEVPQNLSASRPQDRQFILSSKKLLLSDSGFYLCAWSVDPGTGYTFGSGTRLTVV.

This clone was observed a handful of times. The J gene is TRBJ1-5, the V gene TRBV29-1, with 9 bases fitting TRBD1. V lost 5 bases to trimming and J lost 4 bases; unmatched junction nucleotides: 6. In germline, CDR1 is SQVTM, CDR2 ANQGSEA. The CDR3 is 14 amino acids. Here the CDR3 reads CSVTGQGQNQPQHF. In nucleotides, the CDR3 is TGCAGCGTTACCGGACAGGGGCAGAATCAGCCCCAGCATTTT.

The genes are TRBV5-6 and TRBJ1-2, with D hard to call. V was pared by 4 bases and J by 6 bases, with 25 bases between. The germline CDR1 and CDR2 sequences are SGHDT and YYEEEE. The CDR3 runs to 17 residues. This CDR3 is CASSQARVGRIYDGYTF. CDR3 DNA: TGTGCCAGCAGCCAAGCTAGAGTAGGACGGATCTACGATGGCTACACCTTC.

This chain uses TRBV7-9 with TRBJ2-7; no clear D gene. The CDR3 totals 14 residues. Trimming took off 1 base at V and 0 bases at J, with 7 bases between the two ends. Per the germline V gene, CDR1 is SEHNR and CDR2 is FQNEAQ (reference sequence). The CDR3 DNA is TGTGCCAGCAGCTTAGGTGTCAACTCCTACGAGCAGTACTTC. This translates into CASSLGVNSYEQYF.

This clone was recorded once. The V and J genes are TRBV9 and TRBJ2-7; D might be TRBD2 (5 bases). The V and J ends lost 4 bases and 1 base respectively, with 12 bases between them. The CDR3 loop spans 14 amino acids. Looked up from germline, CDR1 is SGDLS and CDR2 is YYNGEE. The CDR3 reads CASSPRDPSYEQYF. The CDR3 DNA sequence: TGTGCCAGCAGCCCCCGGGATCCGTCCTACGAGCAGTACTTC.

This chain connects TRBV9 to TRBJ2-2, with TRBD2 matching over 11 bases. The CDR3 has 20 amino acids. V lost 0 bases and J lost 0; bases outside the gene matches: 10. Germline assignment: CDR1 SGDLS and CDR2 YYNGEE. CDR3 nucleotide sequence: TGTGCCAGCAGCGTAGCTTCTCATCCTAGCGGGAGGTCGAACACCGGGGAGCTGTTTTTT. Translated: CASSVASHPSGRSNTGELFF.

The V and J genes are TRBV6-6 and TRBJ2-7; 9 bases line up with TRBD2. Germline CDR1 reads MNHNY; CDR2 reads SVGAGI (reference sequence). CDR3 length equals 15 residues. The trim removed 4 bases at V and 1 base at J, leaving 5 bases unmatched. The CDR3 loop is CASSSIAGASYEQYF. The CDR3 nucleotides read TGTGCCAGCAGTTCCATAGCGGGAGCTTCCTACGAGCAGTACTTC.

The chain uses TRBV9 and TRBJ2-3; D remains ambiguous. The length of the CDR3 is 13 residues. Looked up from germline, CDR1 is SGDLS and CDR2 is YYNGEE. The V and J ends lost 4 bases and 1 base respectively, with 7 bases between them. CDR3 residues: CASSQRRTDTQYF. The CDR3 DNA reads TGTGCCAGCAGCCAGCGACGCACAGATACGCAGTATTTT.

The chain joins TRBV28 to TRBJ2-7; TRBD1 aligns across 12 bases. V lost 6 bases, J lost 0 bases, and 9 bases stayed unmatched. The CDR3 runs 17 residues. Looked up from germline, CDR1 is MDHEN and CDR2 is SYDVKM. The CDR3 region has the DNA TGTGCCAGCAGAAGGGGACAGGGGGCATTCGACTCCTACGAGCAGTACTTC. It codes for CASRRGQGAFDSYEQYF.

The chain is built from TRBV5-1 and TRBJ1-4; TRBD1 might be the D (5 bases). The CDR3 totals 14 residues. V lost 4 bases, J lost 6 bases, and 13 bases lay in between. CDR1 and CDR2 from the germline V gene are SGHRS and YFSETQ. The CDR3 protein is CASSPRDGDEKLFF. CDR3 in DNA: TGCGCCAGCAGCCCACGGGACGGTGATGAAAAACTGTTTTTT.